These 13 T cell receptor beta chains were sequenced from one sample in a study of blood T cell repertoires in COVID-19. The assay was immunoSEQ multiplex PCR, and TCRdb's table has in-frame clones only and misses some. Of under 400,000 clones in the sample, 85% to 90% were seen once. Sequencing was done on a sample of peripheral blood. The receptors stem from a woman aged 25-40 years with COVID-19, enrolled during active disease.

The CDR3 loop reads CASSTQRSGYTF. Written as DNA, the CDR3 is TGTGCCAGTAGTACACAGAGATCAGGCTACACCTTC. J is TRBJ1-2 and V is TRBV19; no clear D gene. The CDR3 is 12 amino acids. CDR1 LNHDA and CDR2 SQIVND come from the germline V gene (reference sequence). V was shortened by 4 bases and J by 8 bases, with 11 bases between the two germline ends.

Written as DNA, the CDR3 is TGTGCCAGCAGCGTAGGACTAGGTAGACACGATGAGCAGTTCTTC. Translated, it gives CASSVGLGRHDEQFF. The chain uses TRBV9 and TRBJ2-1; tentatively, D is TRBD2 (6 bases). Trimming cost V 0 bases and J 8 bases, with 15 bases left between them. Germline CDR1 is SGDLS and CDR2 is YYNGEE. CDR3 length equals 15 residues.

The count of this clone is one. This sequence joins TRBV19 and TRBJ2-1; 7 bases are a match to TRBD2. The J segment lost 0 bases and the V segment lost 2 bases, leaving 13 bases of the junction unmatched. Germline CDR1 reads LNHDA; CDR2 reads SQIVND (reference sequence). There are 19 residues in the CDR3. The CDR3 sequence: CASSIRPSGPFSSYNEQFF. CDR3 coding DNA: TGTGCCAGTAGTATAAGGCCTAGCGGTCCTTTTAGCTCCTACAATGAGCAGTTCTTC.

The genes are TRBV19 and TRBJ2-1; 13 bases match TRBD2. The germline V gene encodes CDR1 LNHDA and CDR2 SQIVND (reference sequence). CDR3 length: 15 amino acids. The trim removed 3 bases at V and 8 bases at J, leaving 4 bases unmatched. CDR3 in amino acids: CASSMRTSGRHEQFF. The CDR3 DNA reads TGTGCCAGTAGTATGAGGACTAGCGGGAGACATGAGCAGTTCTTC. Combining the CDR3 with reference TRBV19 and TRBJ2-1 gives the whole variable domain DGGITQSPKYLFRKEGQNVTLSCEQNLNHDAMYWYRQDPGQGLRLIYYSQIVNDFQKGDIAEGYSVSREKKESFPLTVTSAQKNPTAFYLCASSMRTSGRHEQFFGPGTRLTVL.

This chain joins TRBV24-1 and TRBJ1-3; the match to TRBD1 covers 10 bases. The CDR3 runs 15 residues. V dropped 3 bases and J dropped 6; count of bases not matched to a gene: 4. Germline values: CDR1 KGHDR, CDR2 SFDVKD. CDR3 sequence: CATSDPGQGLNTIYF. The CDR3 DNA reads TGTGCCACCAGTGATCCGGGACAGGGGTTAAACACCATATATTTT.

The chain has TRBV6-1 and TRBJ1-5, with D perhaps matching TRBD1 (5 bases). The germline V and J ends were trimmed by 2 bases and 2 bases, with 7 bases remaining between them. From germline, CDR1 is MNHNS and CDR2 SASEGT. The CDR3 consists of 14 residues. The CDR3 sequence is CASSEQGGNQPQHF. The CDR3 DNA is TGTGCCAGCAGTGAACAGGGCGGCAATCAGCCCCAGCATTTT.

This clone was found once. This chain uses TRBV6-5 with TRBJ1-2; 8 bases are a match to TRBD1. The trim removed 6 bases at V and 8 bases at J, leaving 11 bases unmatched. The CDR3 has 14 amino acids. The V gene's germline CDR1 is MNHEY and CDR2 SVGAGI. CDR3 sequence reads: CASSYGQGVGGYTF. The CDR3 DNA follows: TGTGCCAGCAGCTACGGACAGGGAGTGGGGGGCTACACCTTC.

The chain has TRBV11-2 and TRBJ1-1; D perhaps matches TRBD1 (5 bases). This CDR3 region has 14 residues. V lost 4 bases to trimming and J lost 1 base, with 10 bases between them. Germline CDR1 SGHAT, CDR2 FQNNGV. This CDR3 reads CASSWGLENTEAFF. The CDR3 region has the DNA TGTGCCAGCAGCTGGGGACTGGAGAACACTGAAGCTTTCTTT.

The rearrangement links TRBV24-1 to TRBJ1-5, with 7 bases fitting TRBD1. The CDR3 contains 15 residues. J lost 4 bases, V lost 3 bases, and 5 bases had no gene match. CDR1 is KGHDR and CDR2 is SFDVKD in the germline V gene. The CDR3 sequence: CATSDPMDRNQPQHF. The CDR3 DNA is TGTGCCACCAGTGATCCAATGGACAGGAATCAGCCCCAGCATTTT.

The chain employs TRBV18 and TRBJ1-3; TRBD1 agrees at 8 bases. Trimming took 1 base from V and 1 from J; bases not matched to a gene: 6. This CDR3 contains 17 residues. Germline CDR1 reads KGHSH; CDR2 reads LQKENI. The CDR3 reads CASSPRSQGASGNTIYF. As DNA, the CDR3 is TGTGCCAGCTCACCACGGTCCCAGGGGGCTTCTGGAAACACCATATATTTT.

The chain carries TRBV6-1 and TRBJ1-5; the D is unclear. CDR1 and CDR2 (germline): MNHNS, SASEGT. This CDR3 spans 16 amino acids. The V end lost 8 bases, the J end lost 2 bases, and 19 bases lay between the germline ends. CDR3 region: CASCAGTGNRNQPQHF. The CDR3 DNA follows: TGTGCCAGCTGTGCCGGTACCGGGAATCGCAATCAGCCCCAGCATTTT.

Of note for this clone: Other DNA sequences within the sample encode an identical CDR3. The chain's CDR3 is CSVENPGMNTEAFF. The CDR3 region has the DNA TGCAGCGTTGAAAATCCGGGAATGAACACTGAAGCTTTCTTT. The chain is built from TRBV29-1 and TRBJ1-1; no definite D call. CDR3 length: 14 residues. The V and J ends lost 2 bases and 0 bases respectively, with 10 bases between them. From germline, CDR1 is SQVTM and CDR2 ANQGSEA.

The V call is TRBV25-1, the J call TRBJ1-2; 8 bases align to TRBD1. Per the germline V gene, CDR1 is MGHDK and CDR2 is SYGVNS. V dropped 2 bases and J dropped 8; count of bases not matched to a gene: 7. The CDR3 runs to 14 residues. CDR3 residues: CASSEIADRDGYTF. As DNA, the CDR3 is TGTGCCAGCAGTGAAATCGCGGACAGGGACGGCTACACCTTC.